This T cell receptor (beta chain) was profiled in a study of OX40 agonist ivuxolimab in advanced cancers. About the study: As their treatment, patients were administered ivuxolimab, an agonistic anti-OX40 (CD134) antibody. Males comprised approximately 84% of the group, whose mean age was approximately 62 years (range about 20 to 90). Prior therapy, whether anti-PD-1, anti-PD-L1 or anti-CTLA-4, was allowed, and roughly 40% had some. General study points: Also showing low normalized T-cell clonal expansion were some of the nonresponders.

TCRdb's table, derived via immunoSEQ multiplex PCR, lists solely in-frame clones and lacks some. Of 50,000 to 65,000 clones in the sample, approximately 86% were seen once. Between the trimmed V and J ends, which lost 5 bases and 6 bases, there was a span of 11 bases. The CDR3 runs to 13 residues. The germline CDR1 and CDR2 sequences are SGHTA and FQGNSA. Note on this clone: As yet, its antigen is unknown.

The TCR sequence derives from an adult with an advanced solid tumor such as melanoma, head and neck, liver or kidney cancer. The source was CD4+ or CD8+ T cells sorted from blood, collected in a trial of the OX40 agonist ivuxolimab. J is TRBJ1-5 and V is TRBV7-2; D gene unclear. The CDR3 region has the DNA TGTGCCAGCAGCGGTTTTTTGGCTCAGCCCCAGCATTTT. Translation: CASSGFLAQPQHF.